A single sample is the source of the 17 T cell receptor beta chains below, sequenced in a study of blood T cell repertoires in COVID-19. Some clones are missing from TCRdb's copy, which holds only in-frame ones; the method was immunoSEQ multiplex PCR. The sample lists under 40,000 clones; 78% were seen once. Source material: peripheral blood. Receptor source: a woman in her sixties with acute or convalescent COVID-19.

This sequence joins TRBV28 and TRBJ2-5, with 9 bases aligning to TRBD2. Germline V CDR1 and CDR2: MDHEN, SYDVKM. The CDR3 consists of 16 residues. Losses at the gene ends were 4 bases for V and 3 bases for J; bases not matched to a gene: 9. CDR3 sequence reads: CASSSLGGGAEETQYF. The CDR3 nucleotides read TGTGCCAGCAGTTCCCTGGGCGGGGGGGCAGAAGAGACCCAGTACTTC.

The chain's CDR3 is CASSYPYGGTEAFF. In nucleotides, the CDR3 is TGTGCCAGCAGTTATCCCTACGGGGGCACTGAAGCTTTCTTT. V and J are TRBV6-2 or TRBV6-3 and TRBJ1-1, with D perhaps TRBD1 (5 bases). This CDR3 has 14 residues. Trimming took 3 bases from V and 4 from J, leaving 12 bases between them. Germline CDR1 is MNHEY and CDR2 is SVGEGT.

The genes are TRBV6-5 and TRBJ2-4; TRBD2 might be the D (6 bases). The CDR3 totals 15 residues. V lost 8 bases, J lost 1 base, and 15 bases lay in between. Germline V gene data show CDR1 as MNHEY and CDR2 as SVGAGI. Written as DNA, the CDR3 is TGTGCCAGCCGGGGGACGGGTGGCGCCAAAAACATTCAGTACTTC. Its translation is CASRGTGGAKNIQYF.

The chain recombines TRBV15 with TRBJ1-2; TRBD1 matches 9 bases. Looked up from germline, CDR1 is LNHNV and CDR2 is YYDKDF (reference sequence). J gave up 4 bases and V 1 base, and 4 bases lay outside the gene matches. The CDR3 extends over 15 amino acids. This CDR3 reads CATSRGDRDSYGYTF. DNA for the CDR3: TGTGCCACCAGCAGAGGGGACAGGGATTCCTATGGCTACACCTTC.

The rearrangement joins TRBV2 to TRBJ1-4; 9 nucleotides agree with TRBD1. CDR3 length equals 15 residues. Trimming took 6 bases from V and 8 from J; bases not matched to a gene: 10. CDR1 is SNHLY, CDR2 FYNNEI, per germline. CDR3 sequence (DNA): TGTGCCAGCAGGGGGGACAGGGTCGGCGGGGAAAAACTGTTTTTT. Amino acid sequence: CASRGDRVGGEKLFF.

In this sample, this clone turned up once. The chain uses TRBV19 and TRBJ2-1; the match to TRBD2 covers 7 bases. Germline values: CDR1 LNHDA, CDR2 SQIVND (reference sequence). V dropped 5 bases and J dropped 5; count of bases not matched to a gene: 12. The CDR3 extends over 16 amino acids. The DNA for the CDR3 is TGTGCCAGTAGTGCCCTGAGACTAGCTAAAGACAATGAGCAGTTCTTC. Translating gives CASSALRLAKDNEQFF.

V and J are TRBV4-1 and TRBJ1-1; 9 bases are a match to TRBD1. The V gene's germline CDR1 is MGHRA and CDR2 YSYEKL. The CDR3 is 15 amino acids. V was clipped by 3 bases and J by 6 bases; unmatched bases: 8. CDR3 loop: CASSHMTGGSAEAFF. CDR3 nucleotides: TGCGCCAGCAGCCACATGACAGGGGGATCCGCTGAAGCTTTCTTT.

The CDR3 here is CASSVGIGTAPPEAFF. The CDR3 region has the DNA TGTGCCAGCAGCGTAGGGATTGGGACAGCACCCCCTGAAGCTTTCTTT. The V and J genes are TRBV9 and TRBJ1-1; 7 bases match TRBD1. CDR1 is SGDLS and CDR2 is YYNGEE in the germline V gene. V shed 0 bases and J 6 bases; nucleotides not matched to a gene: 11. This CDR3 has 16 residues. The variable domain in full, completed from reference TRBV9 and TRBJ1-1, reads DSGVTQTPKHLITATGQRVTLRCSPRSGDLSVYWYQQSLDQGLQFLIQYYNGEERAKGNILERFSAQQFPDLHSELNLSSLELGDSALYFCASSVGIGTAPPEAFFGQGTRLTVV.

V gene TRBV10-2 combines with J gene TRBJ2-7; D gene uncertain. The CDR3 covers 12 residues. Germline CDR1 reads WSHSY; CDR2 reads SAAADI. Between the trimmed V and J ends, which lost 3 bases and 3 bases, there was a span of 6 bases. The CDR3 DNA follows: TGCGCCAGCAGTGAACGGAGCTACGAGCAGTACTTC. Its protein is CASSERSYEQYF.

J is TRBJ1-1 and V is TRBV29-1, with 7 bases lining up with TRBD1. The junction had 23 bases not matched to a gene; V was cut back by 8 bases and J by 11 bases. The CDR3 extends over 15 amino acids. Germline V gene sequence: CDR1 SQVTM, CDR2 ANQGSEA. CDR3 loop: CSQVASAGDSGKAFF. In DNA form, the CDR3 reads TGCAGCCAGGTGGCCTCCGCCGGGGACAGCGGAAAGGCTTTCTTT.

V and J are TRBV18 and TRBJ2-7; maybe TRBD1 (6 bases). CDR3 length equals 13 residues. The V and J ends lost 3 bases and 5 bases respectively, with 11 bases between them. Germline CDR1 reads KGHSH; CDR2 reads LQKENI. This CDR3 reads CASSPSGDHEQYF. In DNA form, the CDR3 reads TGTGCCAGCTCACCGTCAGGGGACCACGAGCAGTACTTC. The full variable domain, in which reference TRBV18 and TRBJ2-7 provide the parts outside the CDR3, is NAGVMQNPRHLVRRRGQEARLRCSPMKGHSHVYWYRQLPEEGLKFMVYLQKENIIDESGMPKERFSAEFPKEGPSILRIQQVVRGDSAAYFCASSPSGDHEQYFGPGTRLTVT.

V is TRBV6-5 and J is TRBJ2-3; 7 bases agree with TRBD2. This CDR3 has 15 residues. Germline V gene data show CDR1 as MNHEY and CDR2 as SVGAGI. The V and J ends lost 5 bases and 0 bases, in that order; junction bases with no gene match: 5. The CDR3 reads CASSRDYLSTDTQYF. CDR3 in DNA: TGTGCCAGCAGTCGGGACTACCTTAGCACAGATACGCAGTATTTT.

V gene TRBV28 combines with J gene TRBJ2-1; TRBD2 agrees at 7 bases. Germline V CDR1 and CDR2: MDHEN, SYDVKM. This CDR3 has 15 amino acids. V shed 3 bases and J 1 base; nucleotides not matched to a gene: 3. CDR3 bases: TGTGCCAGCAGTTTGCTCGGGGGGTCCTACAATGAGCAGTTCTTC. It translates to CASSLLGGSYNEQFF.

This clone was observed once. V is TRBV4-1 and J is TRBJ1-2; possibly TRBD1 for D (6 bases). CDR3 length: 14 amino acids. Germline CDR1 is MGHRA and CDR2 is YSYEKL. V lost 6 bases and J 4 bases, leaving 15 bases between the germline ends. CDR3 nucleotide sequence: TGCGCCAGCAGGCCTAGGACAGAGTCCTATGGCTACACCTTC. As protein: CASRPRTESYGYTF.

The CDR3 loop is CASSPTASYEQYF. CDR3 DNA sequence: TGTGCCAGCAGCCCGACAGCGTCCTACGAGCAGTACTTC. The chain uses TRBV7-2 and TRBJ2-7; TRBD1 is a possible D gene (5 bases). The V gene's germline CDR1 is SGHTA and CDR2 FQGNSA. Trimming stripped 5 bases from V and 1 base from J, with 9 bases between. The CDR3 is made up of 13 amino acids.

The J gene is TRBJ2-7, the V gene TRBV28, with TRBD1 matching over 8 bases. V was pared by 6 bases and J by 6 bases, with 4 bases of the junction left unmatched. The V gene's germline CDR1 is MDHEN and CDR2 SYDVKM. The CDR3 is made up of 12 amino acids. As DNA, the CDR3 is TGTGCCAGCAGGCTGGACAGGGCCGAGCAGTACTTC. The encoded protein is CASRLDRAEQYF. Based on the CDR3 plus reference TRBV28 and TRBJ2-7, the full variable domain is DVKVTQSSRYLVKRTGEKVFLECVQDMDHENMFWYRQDPGLGLRLIYFSYDVKMKEKGDIPEGYSVSREKKERFSLILESASTNQTSMYLCASRLDRAEQYFGPGTRLTVT.

The chain carries TRBV7-9 and TRBJ2-5, with 11 bases fitting TRBD1. Germline trimming cut 5 bases from V and 5 bases from J; bases unmatched to any gene: 7. CDR3 size: 15 residues. Germline CDR1 reads SEHNR; CDR2 reads FQNEAQ (reference sequence). The CDR3, as DNA: TGTGCCAGCAGCGGCGGACAGGGGGCCCTGGAGACCCAGTACTTC. As protein: CASSGGQGALETQYF.